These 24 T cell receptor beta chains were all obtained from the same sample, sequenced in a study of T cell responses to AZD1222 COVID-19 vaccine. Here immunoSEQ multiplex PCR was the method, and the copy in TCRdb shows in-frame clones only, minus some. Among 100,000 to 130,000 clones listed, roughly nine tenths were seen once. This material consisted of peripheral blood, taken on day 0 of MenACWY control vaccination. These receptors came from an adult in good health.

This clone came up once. The DNA of the CDR3 is TGCGCCAGCAGCTTGGAAGGGCGGCACACTGAAGCTTTCTTT. Its protein product is CASSLEGRHTEAFF. V and J are TRBV5-1 and TRBJ1-1; D is ambiguous. The V gene lost 0 bases and the J gene lost 3 bases, with 9 bases spanning the gap. Per the germline V gene, CDR1 is SGHRS and CDR2 is YFSETQ. The CDR3 has 14 residues.

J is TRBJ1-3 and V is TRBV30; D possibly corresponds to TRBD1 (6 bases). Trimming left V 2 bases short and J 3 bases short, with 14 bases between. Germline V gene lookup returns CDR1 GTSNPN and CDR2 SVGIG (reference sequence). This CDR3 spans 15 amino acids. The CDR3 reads CAWSTAGTHGNTIYF. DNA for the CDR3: TGTGCCTGGAGTACCGCCGGGACACATGGAAACACCATATATTTT.

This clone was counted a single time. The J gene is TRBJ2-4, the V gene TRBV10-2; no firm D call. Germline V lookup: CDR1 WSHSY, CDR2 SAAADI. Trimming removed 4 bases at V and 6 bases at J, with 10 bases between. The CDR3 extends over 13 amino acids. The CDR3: CASSGKVGNIQYF. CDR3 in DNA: TGCGCCAGCAGTGGGAAAGTGGGAAACATTCAGTACTTC.

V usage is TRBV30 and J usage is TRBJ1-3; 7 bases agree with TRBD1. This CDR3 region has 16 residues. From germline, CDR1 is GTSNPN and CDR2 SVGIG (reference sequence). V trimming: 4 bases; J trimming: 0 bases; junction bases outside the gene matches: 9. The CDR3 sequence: CAWNALDRFSGNTIYF. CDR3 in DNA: TGTGCCTGGAATGCCCTGGACAGGTTCTCTGGAAACACCATATATTTT.

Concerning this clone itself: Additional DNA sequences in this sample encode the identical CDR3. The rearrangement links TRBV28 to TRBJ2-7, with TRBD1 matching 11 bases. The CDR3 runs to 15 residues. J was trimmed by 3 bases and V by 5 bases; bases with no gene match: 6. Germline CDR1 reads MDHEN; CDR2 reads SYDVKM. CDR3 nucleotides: TGTGCCAGCAGTCCACCCGGGACAGGGGGCTACGAGCAGTACTTC. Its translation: CASSPPGTGGYEQYF.

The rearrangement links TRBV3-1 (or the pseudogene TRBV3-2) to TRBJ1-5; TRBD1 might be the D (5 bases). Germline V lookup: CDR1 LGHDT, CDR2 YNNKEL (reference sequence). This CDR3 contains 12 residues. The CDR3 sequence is CVRGDGNQPQHF. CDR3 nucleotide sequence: TGTGTTCGAGGGGATGGCAATCAGCCCCAGCATTTT.

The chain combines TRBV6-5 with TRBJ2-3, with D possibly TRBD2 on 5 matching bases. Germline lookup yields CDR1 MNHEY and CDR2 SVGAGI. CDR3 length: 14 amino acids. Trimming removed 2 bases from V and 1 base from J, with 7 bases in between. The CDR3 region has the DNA TGTGCCAGCAGTTACGGAGCGGGCACAGATACGCAGTATTTT. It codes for CASSYGAGTDTQYF.

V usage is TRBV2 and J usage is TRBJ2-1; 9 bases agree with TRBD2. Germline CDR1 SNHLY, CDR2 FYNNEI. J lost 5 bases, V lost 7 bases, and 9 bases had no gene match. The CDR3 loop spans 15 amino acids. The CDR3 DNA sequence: TGTGCCAGCAATGGGCGGGGGGGCCGAGACAATGAGCAGTTCTTC. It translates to CASNGRGGRDNEQFF.

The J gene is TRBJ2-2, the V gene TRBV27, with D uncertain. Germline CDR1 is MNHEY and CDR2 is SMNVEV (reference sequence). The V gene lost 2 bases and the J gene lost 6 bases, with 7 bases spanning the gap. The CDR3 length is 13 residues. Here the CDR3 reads CASSLAWAGELFF. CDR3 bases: TGTGCCAGCAGTTTAGCTTGGGCCGGGGAGCTGTTTTTT.

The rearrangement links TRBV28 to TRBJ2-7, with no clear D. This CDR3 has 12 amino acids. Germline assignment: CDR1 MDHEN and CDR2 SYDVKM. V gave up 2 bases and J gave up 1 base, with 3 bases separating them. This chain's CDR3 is CASSLKSYEQYF. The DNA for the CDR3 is TGTGCCAGCAGTTTAAAATCCTACGAGCAGTACTTC.

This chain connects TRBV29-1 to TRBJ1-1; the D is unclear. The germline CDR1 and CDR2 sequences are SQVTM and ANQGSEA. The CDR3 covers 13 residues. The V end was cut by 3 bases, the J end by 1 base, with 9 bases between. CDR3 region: CSVDVGTNTEAFF. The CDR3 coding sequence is TGCAGCGTTGATGTGGGCACGAACACTGAAGCTTTCTTT.

The CDR3: CASSYSVVQGRSQPQHF. The CDR3 DNA follows: TGTGCCAGCAGTTACTCGGTCGTCCAGGGGCGGAGTCAGCCCCAGCATTTT. The chain carries TRBV6-2 or TRBV6-3 and TRBJ1-5, with TRBD1 as a possible D gene (6 bases). CDR1 and CDR2 from the germline V gene are MNHEY and SVGEGT. The CDR3 is 17 residues long. V was cut by 0 bases and J by 6 bases, with 18 bases left in between.

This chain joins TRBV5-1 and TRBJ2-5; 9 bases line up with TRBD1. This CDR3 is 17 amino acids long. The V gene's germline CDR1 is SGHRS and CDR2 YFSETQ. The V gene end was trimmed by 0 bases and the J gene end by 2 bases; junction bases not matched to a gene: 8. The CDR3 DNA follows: TGCGCCAGCAGCTTGGCCGGAACAGGGGGCCTTCAAGAGACCCAGTACTTC. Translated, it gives CASSLAGTGGLQETQYF.

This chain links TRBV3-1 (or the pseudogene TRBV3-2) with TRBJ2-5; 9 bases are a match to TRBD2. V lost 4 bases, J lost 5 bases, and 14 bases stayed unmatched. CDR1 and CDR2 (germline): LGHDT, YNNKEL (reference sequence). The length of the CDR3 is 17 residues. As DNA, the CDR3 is TGTGCCAGCAGCCCCCCCGGGGCTAGCGGGGTGAGGGAGACCCAGTACTTC. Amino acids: CASSPPGASGVRETQYF.

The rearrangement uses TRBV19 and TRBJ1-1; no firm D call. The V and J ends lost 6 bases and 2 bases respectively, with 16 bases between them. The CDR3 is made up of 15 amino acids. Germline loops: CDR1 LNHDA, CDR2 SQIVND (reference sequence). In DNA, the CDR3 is TGTGCCAGTAGAAACACCCCGGACGGAAACACTGAAGCTTTCTTT. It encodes CASRNTPDGNTEAFF.

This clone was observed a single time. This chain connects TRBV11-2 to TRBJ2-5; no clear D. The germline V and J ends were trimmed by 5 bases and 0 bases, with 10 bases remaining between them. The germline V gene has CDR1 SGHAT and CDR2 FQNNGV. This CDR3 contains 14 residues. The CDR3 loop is CASSKRLDQETQYF. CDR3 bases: TGTGCCAGCAGCAAGCGCCTAGACCAAGAGACCCAGTACTTC.

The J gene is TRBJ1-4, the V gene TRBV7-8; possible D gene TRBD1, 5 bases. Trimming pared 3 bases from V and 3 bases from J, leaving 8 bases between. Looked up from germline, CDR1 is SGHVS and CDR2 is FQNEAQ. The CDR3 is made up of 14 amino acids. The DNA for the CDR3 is TGTGCCAGCAGCTTCCAGGGATCTAATGAAAAACTGTTTTTT. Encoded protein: CASSFQGSNEKLFF. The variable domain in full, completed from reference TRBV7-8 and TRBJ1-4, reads GAGVSQSPRYKVAKRGQDVALRCDPISGHVSLFWYQQALGQGPEFLTYFQNEAQLDKSGLPSDRFFAERPEGSVSTLKIQRTQQEDSAVYLCASSFQGSNEKLFFGSGTQLSVL.

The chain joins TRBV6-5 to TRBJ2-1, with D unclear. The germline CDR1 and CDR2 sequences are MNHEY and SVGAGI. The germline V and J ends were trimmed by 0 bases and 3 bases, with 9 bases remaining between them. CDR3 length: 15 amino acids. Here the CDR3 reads CASSYSPESYNEQFF. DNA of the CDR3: TGTGCCAGCAGTTACTCGCCGGAGAGCTACAATGAGCAGTTCTTC.

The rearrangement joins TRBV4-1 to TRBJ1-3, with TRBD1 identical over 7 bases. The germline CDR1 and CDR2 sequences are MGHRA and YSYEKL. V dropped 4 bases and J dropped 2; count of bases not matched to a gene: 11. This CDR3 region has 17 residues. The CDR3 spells CASSRSGDQGAGNTIYF. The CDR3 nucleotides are TGCGCCAGCAGCCGAAGTGGGGATCAGGGGGCTGGAAACACCATATATTTT.

CDR3 loop: CASSWTGVSYEQYF. In DNA form, the CDR3 reads TGTGCCAGCAGCTGGACAGGGGTCTCCTACGAGCAGTACTTC. V usage is TRBV7-9 and J usage is TRBJ2-7, with TRBD1 matching over 9 bases. V was pared by 4 bases and J by 0 bases, with 1 base of the junction left unmatched. Germline V gene lookup returns CDR1 SEHNR and CDR2 FQNEAQ (reference sequence). The CDR3 is 14 amino acids. The full variable domain, in which reference TRBV7-9 and TRBJ2-7 provide the parts outside the CDR3, is DTGVSQNPRHKITKRGQNVTFRCDPISEHNRLYWYRQTLGQGPEFLTYFQNEAQLEKSRLLSDRFSAERPKGSFSTLEIQRTEQGDSAMYLCASSWTGVSYEQYFGPGTRLTVT.

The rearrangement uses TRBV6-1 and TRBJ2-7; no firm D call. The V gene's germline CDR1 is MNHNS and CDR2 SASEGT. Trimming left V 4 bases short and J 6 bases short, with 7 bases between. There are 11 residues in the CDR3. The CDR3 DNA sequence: TGTGCCAGCAGTGTAGCCCCCGAGCAGTACTTC. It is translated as CASSVAPEQYF.

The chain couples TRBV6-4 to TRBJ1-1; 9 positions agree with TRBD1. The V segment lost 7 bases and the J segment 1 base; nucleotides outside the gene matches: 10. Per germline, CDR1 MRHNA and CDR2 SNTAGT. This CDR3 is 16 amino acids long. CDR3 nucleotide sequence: TGTGCCAGCACCTTCATAACGGGACAGGGGAACACTGAAGCTTTCTTT. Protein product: CASTFITGQGNTEAFF.

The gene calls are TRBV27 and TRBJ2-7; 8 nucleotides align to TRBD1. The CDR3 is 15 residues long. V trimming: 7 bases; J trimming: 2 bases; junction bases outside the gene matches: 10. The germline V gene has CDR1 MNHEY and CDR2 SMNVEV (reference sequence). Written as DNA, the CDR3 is TGTGCCAGCACCTGGCGGGCAGGGGGCCCCTACGAGCAGTACTTC. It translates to CASTWRAGGPYEQYF.

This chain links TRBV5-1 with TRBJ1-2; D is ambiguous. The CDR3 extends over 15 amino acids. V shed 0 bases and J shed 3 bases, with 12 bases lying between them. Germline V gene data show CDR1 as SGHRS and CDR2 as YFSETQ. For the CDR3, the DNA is TGCGCCAGCAGCTTGGAGGGCAGCGGGTACTATGGCTACACCTTC. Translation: CASSLEGSGYYGYTF.